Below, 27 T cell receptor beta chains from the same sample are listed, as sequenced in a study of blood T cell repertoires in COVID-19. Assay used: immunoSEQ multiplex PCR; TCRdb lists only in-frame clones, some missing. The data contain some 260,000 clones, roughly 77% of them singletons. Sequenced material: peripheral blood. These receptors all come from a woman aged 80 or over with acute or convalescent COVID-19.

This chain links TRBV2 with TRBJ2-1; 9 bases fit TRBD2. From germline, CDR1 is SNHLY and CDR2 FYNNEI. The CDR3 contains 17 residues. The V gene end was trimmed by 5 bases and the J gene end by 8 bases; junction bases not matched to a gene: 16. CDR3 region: CASSKSRASGKVHEQFF. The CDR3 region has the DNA TGTGCCAGCAGTAAAAGCAGGGCTAGCGGGAAAGTCCATGAGCAGTTCTTC.

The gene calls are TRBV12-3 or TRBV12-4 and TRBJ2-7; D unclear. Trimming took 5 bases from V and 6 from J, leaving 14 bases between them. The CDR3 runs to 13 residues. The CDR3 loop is CASSVLRMGEQYF. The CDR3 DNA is TGTGCCAGCAGTGTACTACGAATGGGCGAGCAGTACTTC.

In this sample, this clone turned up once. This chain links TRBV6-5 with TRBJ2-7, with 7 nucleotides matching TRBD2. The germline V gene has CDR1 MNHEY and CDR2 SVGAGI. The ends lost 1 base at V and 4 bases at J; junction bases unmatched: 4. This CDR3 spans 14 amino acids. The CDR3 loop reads CASSYFAGDYEQYF. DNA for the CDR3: TGTGCCAGCAGTTACTTTGCGGGGGATTACGAGCAGTACTTC.

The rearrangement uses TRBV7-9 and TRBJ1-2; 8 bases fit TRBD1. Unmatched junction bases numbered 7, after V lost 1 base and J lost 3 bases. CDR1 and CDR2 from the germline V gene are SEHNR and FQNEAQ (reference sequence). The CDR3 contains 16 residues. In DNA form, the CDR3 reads TGTGCCAGCAGCTTAGGAGGACAGGGAAGGTACTATGGCTACACCTTC. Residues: CASSLGGQGRYYGYTF.

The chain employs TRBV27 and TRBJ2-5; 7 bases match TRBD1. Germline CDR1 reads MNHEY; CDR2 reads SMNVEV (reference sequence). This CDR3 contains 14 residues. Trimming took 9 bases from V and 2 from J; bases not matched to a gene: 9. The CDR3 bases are TGTGCCAGACGGGACAGATCGATTCAAGAGACCCAGTACTTC. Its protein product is CARRDRSIQETQYF.

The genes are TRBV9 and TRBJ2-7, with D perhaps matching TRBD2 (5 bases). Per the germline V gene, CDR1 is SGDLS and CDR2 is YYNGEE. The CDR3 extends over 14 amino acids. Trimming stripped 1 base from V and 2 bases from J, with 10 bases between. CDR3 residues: CASSVNLATYEQYF. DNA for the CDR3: TGTGCCAGCAGCGTAAACCTAGCTACCTACGAGCAGTACTTC.

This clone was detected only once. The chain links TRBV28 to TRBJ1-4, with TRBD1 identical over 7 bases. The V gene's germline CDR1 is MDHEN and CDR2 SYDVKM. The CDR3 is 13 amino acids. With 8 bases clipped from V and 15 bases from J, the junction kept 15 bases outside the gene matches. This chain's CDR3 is CASDPRQGGGMFF. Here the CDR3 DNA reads TGTGCCAGCGACCCCCGACAGGGTGGGGGGATGTTTTTT.

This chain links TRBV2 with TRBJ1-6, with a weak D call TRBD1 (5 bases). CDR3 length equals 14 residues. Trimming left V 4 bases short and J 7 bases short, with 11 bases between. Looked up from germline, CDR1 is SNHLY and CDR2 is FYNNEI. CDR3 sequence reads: CASSGQPMNSPLHF. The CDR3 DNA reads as TGTGCCAGCAGTGGACAGCCGATGAATTCACCCCTCCACTTT. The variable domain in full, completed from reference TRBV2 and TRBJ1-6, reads EPEVTQTPSHQVTQMGQEVILRCVPISNHLYFYWYRQILGQKVEFLVSFYNNEISEKSEIFDDQFSVERPDGSNFTLKIRSTKLEDSAMYFCASSGQPMNSPLHFGNGTRLTVT.

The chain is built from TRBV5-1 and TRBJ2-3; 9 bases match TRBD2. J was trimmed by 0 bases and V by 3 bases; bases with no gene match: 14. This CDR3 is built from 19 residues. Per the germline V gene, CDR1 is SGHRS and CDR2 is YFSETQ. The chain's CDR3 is CASSWRGSGGTSSTDTQYF. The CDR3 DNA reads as TGCGCCAGCAGCTGGCGAGGCAGCGGGGGGACCTCTAGCACAGATACGCAGTATTTT.

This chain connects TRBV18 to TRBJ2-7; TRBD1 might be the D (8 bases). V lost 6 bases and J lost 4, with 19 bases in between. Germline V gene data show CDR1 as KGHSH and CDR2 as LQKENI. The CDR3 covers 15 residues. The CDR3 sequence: CASSLGQGGSYEQYF. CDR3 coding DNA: TGTGCCAGCTCTCTCGGACAGGGAGGGTCGTACGAGCAGTACTTC.

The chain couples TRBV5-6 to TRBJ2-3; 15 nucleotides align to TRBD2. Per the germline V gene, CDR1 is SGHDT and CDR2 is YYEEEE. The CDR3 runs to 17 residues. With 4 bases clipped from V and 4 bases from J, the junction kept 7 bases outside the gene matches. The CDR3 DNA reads TGTGCCAGCAGCCCCCGGACTAGCGGGAGGGCCTCAGATACGCAGTATTTT. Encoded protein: CASSPRTSGRASDTQYF. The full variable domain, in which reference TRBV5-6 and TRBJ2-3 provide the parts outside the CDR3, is DAGVTQSPTHLIKTRGQQVTLRCSPKSGHDTVSWYQQALGQGPQFIFQYYEEEERQRGNFPDRFSGHQFPNYSSELNVNALLLGDSALYLCASSPRTSGRASDTQYFGPGTRLTVL.

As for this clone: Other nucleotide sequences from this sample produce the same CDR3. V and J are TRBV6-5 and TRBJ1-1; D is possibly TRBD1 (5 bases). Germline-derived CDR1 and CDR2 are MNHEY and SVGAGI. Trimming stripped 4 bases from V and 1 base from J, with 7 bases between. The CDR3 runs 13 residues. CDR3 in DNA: TGTGCCAGCAGTTCTCAGGGGAACACTGAAGCTTTCTTT. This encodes CASSSQGNTEAFF.

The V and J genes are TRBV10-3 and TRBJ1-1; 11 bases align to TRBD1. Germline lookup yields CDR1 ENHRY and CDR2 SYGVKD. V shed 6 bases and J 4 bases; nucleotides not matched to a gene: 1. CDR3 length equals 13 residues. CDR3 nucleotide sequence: TGTGCCATCAGGGGACAGGGGGGCACTGAAGCTTTCTTT. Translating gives CAIRGQGGTEAFF.

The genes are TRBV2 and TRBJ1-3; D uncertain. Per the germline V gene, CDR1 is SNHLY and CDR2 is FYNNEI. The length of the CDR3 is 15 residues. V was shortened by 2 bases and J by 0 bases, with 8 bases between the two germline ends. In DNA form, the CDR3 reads TGTGCCAGCAGTGAATCGCGTAGCTCTGGAAACACCATATATTTT. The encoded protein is CASSESRSSGNTIYF. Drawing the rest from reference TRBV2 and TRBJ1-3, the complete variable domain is EPEVTQTPSHQVTQMGQEVILRCVPISNHLYFYWYRQILGQKVEFLVSFYNNEISEKSEIFDDQFSVERPDGSNFTLKIRSTKLEDSAMYFCASSESRSSGNTIYFGEGSWLTVV.

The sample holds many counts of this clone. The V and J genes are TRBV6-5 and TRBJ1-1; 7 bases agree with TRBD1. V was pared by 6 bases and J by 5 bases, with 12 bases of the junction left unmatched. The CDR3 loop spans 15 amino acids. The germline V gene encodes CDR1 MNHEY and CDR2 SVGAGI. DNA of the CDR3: TGTGCCAGCAGATTGAACCGGGACAGTAATACTGAAGCTTTCTTT. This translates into CASRLNRDSNTEAFF.

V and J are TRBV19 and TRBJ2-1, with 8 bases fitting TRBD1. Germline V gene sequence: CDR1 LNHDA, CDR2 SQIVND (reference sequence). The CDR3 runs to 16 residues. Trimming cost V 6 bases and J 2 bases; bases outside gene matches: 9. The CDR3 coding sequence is TGTGCCAGTAGCGAACCAGGGGGCAGCGCCTACAATGAGCAGTTCTTC. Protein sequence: CASSEPGGSAYNEQFF.

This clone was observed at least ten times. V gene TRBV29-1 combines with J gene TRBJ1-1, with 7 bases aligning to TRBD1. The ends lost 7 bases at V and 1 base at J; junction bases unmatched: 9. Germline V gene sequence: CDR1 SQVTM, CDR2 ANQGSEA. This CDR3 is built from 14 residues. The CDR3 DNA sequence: TGCAGCGGTGCCGGCTACAGGGGGAACACTGAAGCTTTCTTT. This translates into CSGAGYRGNTEAFF.

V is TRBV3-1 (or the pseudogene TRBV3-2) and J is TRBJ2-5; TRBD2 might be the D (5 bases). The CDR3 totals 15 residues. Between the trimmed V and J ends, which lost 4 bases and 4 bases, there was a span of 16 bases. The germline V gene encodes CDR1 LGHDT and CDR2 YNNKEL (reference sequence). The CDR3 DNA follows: TGTGCCAGCAGCCTCCGGACCAGAGGGAGAGAGACCCAGTACTTC. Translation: CASSLRTRGRETQYF.

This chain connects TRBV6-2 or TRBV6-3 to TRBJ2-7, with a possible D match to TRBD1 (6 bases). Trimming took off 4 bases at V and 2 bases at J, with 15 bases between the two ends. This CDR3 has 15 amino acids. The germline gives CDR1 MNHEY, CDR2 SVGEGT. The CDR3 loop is CASSSGHRVPYEQYF. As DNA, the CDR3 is TGTGCCAGCAGTTCGGGGCACAGGGTTCCCTACGAGCAGTACTTC.

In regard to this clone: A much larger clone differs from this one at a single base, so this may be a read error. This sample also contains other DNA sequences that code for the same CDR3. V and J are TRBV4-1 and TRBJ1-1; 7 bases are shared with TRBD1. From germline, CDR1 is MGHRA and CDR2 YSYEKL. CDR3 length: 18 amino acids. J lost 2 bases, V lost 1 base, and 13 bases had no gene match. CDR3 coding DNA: TGCGCCAGCAGCCAAGGTGGGAACAGGGGTGTTAAAAACACTGAAGCTTTCTTT. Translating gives CASSQGGNRGVKNTEAFF.

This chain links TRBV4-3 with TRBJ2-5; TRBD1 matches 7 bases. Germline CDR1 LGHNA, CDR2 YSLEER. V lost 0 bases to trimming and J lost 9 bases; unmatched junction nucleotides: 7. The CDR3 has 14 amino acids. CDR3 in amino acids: CASSQEGGLGAQYF. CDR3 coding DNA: TGCGCCAGCAGCCAAGAAGGGGGCCTCGGGGCCCAGTACTTC.

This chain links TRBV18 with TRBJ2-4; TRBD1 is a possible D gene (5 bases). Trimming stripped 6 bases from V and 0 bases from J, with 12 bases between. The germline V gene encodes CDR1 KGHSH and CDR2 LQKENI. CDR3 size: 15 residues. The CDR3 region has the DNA TGTGCCAGCTCCCAGCCAGGGCTAGCCAAAAACATTCAGTACTTC. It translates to CASSQPGLAKNIQYF.

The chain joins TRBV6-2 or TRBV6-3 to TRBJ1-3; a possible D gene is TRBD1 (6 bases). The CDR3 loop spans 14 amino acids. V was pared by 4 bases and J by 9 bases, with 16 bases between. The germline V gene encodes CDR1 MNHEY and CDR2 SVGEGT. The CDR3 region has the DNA TGTGCCAGCAGTTCCCGAGGGGGTAGAGGCACCATATATTTT. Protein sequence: CASSSRGGRGTIYF.

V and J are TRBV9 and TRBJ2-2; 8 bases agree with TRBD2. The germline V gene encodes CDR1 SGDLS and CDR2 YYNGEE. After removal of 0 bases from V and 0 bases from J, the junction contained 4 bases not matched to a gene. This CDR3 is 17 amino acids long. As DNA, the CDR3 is TGTGCCAGCAGCGTAGTCCCAGCGGGGGCGAACACCGGGGAGCTGTTTTTT. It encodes CASSVVPAGANTGELFF.

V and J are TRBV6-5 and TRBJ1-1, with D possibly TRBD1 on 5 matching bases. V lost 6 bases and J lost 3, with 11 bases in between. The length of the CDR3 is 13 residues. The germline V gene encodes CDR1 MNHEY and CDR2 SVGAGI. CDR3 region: CASSKTGYTEAFF. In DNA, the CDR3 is TGTGCCAGCAGCAAAACAGGCTACACTGAAGCTTTCTTT.

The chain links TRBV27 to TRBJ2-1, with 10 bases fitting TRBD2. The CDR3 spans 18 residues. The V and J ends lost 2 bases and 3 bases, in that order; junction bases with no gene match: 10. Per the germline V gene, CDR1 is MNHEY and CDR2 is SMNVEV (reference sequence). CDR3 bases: TGTGCCAGCAGTTTAAGAGGTAGCGGGGGGCTTCTCTACAATGAGCAGTTCTTC. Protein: CASSLRGSGGLLYNEQFF.

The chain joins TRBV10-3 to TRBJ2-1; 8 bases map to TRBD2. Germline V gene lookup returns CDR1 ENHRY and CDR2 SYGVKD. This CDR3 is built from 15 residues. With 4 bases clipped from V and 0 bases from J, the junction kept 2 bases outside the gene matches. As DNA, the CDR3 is TGTGCCATCAGTGTAAGCGGGAGCTCCTACAATGAGCAGTTCTTC. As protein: CAISVSGSSYNEQFF.